A selection of T cell receptor beta chains follows, all from one sample in a study of a mutant IDH1 vaccine in newly diagnosed glioma. Sequencing used immunoSEQ multiplex PCR; TCRdb keeps in-frame clones, though not all of them. The sample consists of 58,000 or so clones, less than 90% of them appearing once. No antigen has been identified for these receptors. The sequences come from PBMCs, collected from a glioma patient whose treatment included an IDH1 peptide vaccine. The source is a woman in her forties or fifties with glioma. The CDR3 runs from the conserved cysteine through the conserved F or W. D genes are given only for firm matches.

J,V,D,CDR3
TRBJ2-1,TRBV18,-,CASSPTGTYNEQFF
TRBJ1-5,TRBV28,TRBD1,CASSSPGQGRQPQHF
TRBJ2-3,TRBV23-1,-,CASSQGRKRGIGQYF
TRBJ1-1,TRBV29-1,-,CSVEPGTWGAFF
TRBJ1-5,TRBV19,-,CASSIGGAGGNQPQHF
TRBJ2-3,TRBV5-4,TRBD2,CASSFGGGEDTQYF
TRBJ2-7,TRBV19,-,CASSTPRAGKGEQYF
TRBJ2-2,TRBV7-9,TRBD2,CASSSGLAGGTNTGELFF
TRBJ2-6,TRBV6-1,-,CASSEEAGAGANVLTF
TRBJ2-7,TRBV6-1,TRBD2,CASSAGLANEQYF
TRBJ2-7,TRBV11-2,-,CASSLVVGLRTYEQYF
TRBJ2-7,TRBV5-1,-,CASSFGIEQYF
TRBJ2-1,TRBV7-9,-,CASSLSRNEQFF
TRBJ1-2,TRBV7-9,-,CASSLAGRHGYTF
TRBJ1-1,TRBV19,-,CASRGGNTEAFF
TRBJ1-1,TRBV30,-,CAWSVQENTEAFF
TRBJ2-6,TRBV4-2,TRBD2,CASSQDFVLAGSSGANVLTF
TRBJ1-5,TRBV18,-,CASSLYDSQNQPQHF
TRBJ2-1,TRBV5-1,-,CASSLEQYNEQFF
TRBJ1-2,TRBV6-5,-,CASRGEGVWAYGYTF
TRBJ1-3,TRBV7-2,-,CASSGRVGGNTIYF
TRBJ1-2,TRBV18,-,CASSEGPSYGYTF
TRBJ2-3,TRBV29-1,-,CSHLPGGTDTQYF
TRBJ1-2,TRBV7-9,TRBD1,CASSSSGTGPYGYTF
TRBJ2-4,TRBV5-1,TRBD2,CASSLERGGTNIQYF
TRBJ1-1,TRBV30,-,CAWSVQQQNTEAFF
TRBJ2-5,TRBV19,-,CASSSSSKTQYF
TRBJ2-1,TRBV5-1,-,CAGTDMTNYNEQFF
TRBJ2-7,TRBV7-9,-,CARTQGRYEQYF
TRBJ2-2,TRBV4-3,-,CASSHSRGTGELFF
TRBJ2-3,TRBV2,-,CASSSDSTDTQYF
TRBJ1-4,TRBV7-9,TRBD1,CASSKGQVFNEKLFF
TRBJ1-6,TRBV9,TRBD1,CASSASGTGGSPLHF
TRBJ1-1,TRBV6-5,-,CASSYGGMNTEAFF
TRBJ1-1,TRBV9,TRBD1,CASSVDTGGTEAFF
TRBJ2-7,TRBV29-1,-,CSAGAGSSYEQYF
TRBJ2-4,TRBV10-2,TRBD2,CASSESSGGDIQYF
TRBJ2-3,TRBV12-5,TRBD1,CASGTGQGADTQYF
TRBJ1-2,TRBV19,TRBD1,CASSYGQAAYGYTF
TRBJ1-5,TRBV30,-,CAWSRRDNQPQHF
TRBJ2-7,TRBV29-1,TRBD1,CSAESRDRASYEQYF
TRBJ2-3,TRBV6-5,-,CATRYPGGADTQYF
TRBJ2-7,TRBV19,-,CASSIDSGGEQYF
TRBJ1-3,TRBV9,-,CASSSGHSGNTIYF
TRBJ2-7,TRBV15,-,CATSREGAAGYEQYF
TRBJ2-7,TRBV6-5,-,CASSYRRDTAYEQYF